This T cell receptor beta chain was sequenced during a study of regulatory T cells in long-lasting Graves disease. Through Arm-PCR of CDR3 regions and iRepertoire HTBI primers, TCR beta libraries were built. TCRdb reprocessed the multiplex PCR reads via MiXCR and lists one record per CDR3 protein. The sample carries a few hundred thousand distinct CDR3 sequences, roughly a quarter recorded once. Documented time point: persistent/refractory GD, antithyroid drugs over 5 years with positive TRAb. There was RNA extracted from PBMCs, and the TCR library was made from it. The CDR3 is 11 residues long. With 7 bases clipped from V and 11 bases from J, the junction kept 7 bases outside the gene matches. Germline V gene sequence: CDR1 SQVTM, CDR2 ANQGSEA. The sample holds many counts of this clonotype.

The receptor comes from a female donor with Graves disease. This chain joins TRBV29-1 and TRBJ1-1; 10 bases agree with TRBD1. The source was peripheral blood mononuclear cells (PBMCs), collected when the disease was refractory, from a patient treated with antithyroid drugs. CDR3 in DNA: TGCAGCGGCGGGACAGGGGATTTGGCTTTCTTT. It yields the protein CSGGTGDLAFF.